One sample yielded the 26 T cell receptor beta chains listed below, sequenced in a study of blood T cells in healthy people across ages. It was with a sample-barcoded 5' primer and a J-beta primer mix that a second PCR of roughly 7 to 12 cycles was run. TCRdb re-analysed the 5' RACE reads in MiXCR, keeping a single row per CDR3 protein. Here the sample spans under 2,000,000 distinct CDR3 sequences, less than 50% being singletons. Specimen: blood. The receptors originated from a woman between 35 and 50 years old in good health.

This clonotype was recorded a few times. The DNA for the CDR3 is TGTGCCAGCAGTACATACCGGGAGGAATACACTAGCACAGATACGCAGTATTTT. This gives the protein CASSTYREEYTSTDTQYF. The chain recombines TRBV28 with TRBJ2-3; 7 bases align to TRBD2. The CDR3 extends over 18 amino acids. Germline values: CDR1 MDHEN, CDR2 SYDVKM. Trimming took 5 bases from V and 0 from J; bases not matched to a gene: 14.

This chain joins TRBV28 and TRBJ1-2, with TRBD1 as a possible D gene (5 bases). This CDR3 comprises 12 residues. Germline CDR1 reads MDHEN; CDR2 reads SYDVKM. Trimming left V 5 bases short and J 8 bases short, with 12 bases between. CDR3 DNA: TGTGCCAGCAGTCCGGGACTTAAAGGCTACACCTTC. Protein sequence: CASSPGLKGYTF.

The V gene is TRBV12-3 or TRBV12-4, the J gene TRBJ2-7; 8 bases match TRBD2. The CDR3 spans 16 residues. V lost 1 base, J lost 3 bases, and 8 bases stayed unmatched. The CDR3 sequence: CASSLGGIAGRYEQYF. CDR3 DNA: TGTGCCAGCAGTTTAGGCGGAATAGCGGGGCGCTACGAGCAGTACTTC.

V is TRBV18 and J is TRBJ2-1; 11 nucleotides match TRBD1. The CDR3 length is 15 residues. V gave up 5 bases and J gave up 8 bases; unmatched junction bases: 8. CDR1 is KGHSH, CDR2 LQKENI, per germline. CDR3 protein: CASSGWTGGSDEQFF. CDR3 DNA: TGTGCCAGCTCAGGATGGACAGGGGGCTCGGATGAGCAGTTCTTC.

The rearrangement links TRBV20-1 to TRBJ1-6, with D possibly TRBD1 on 5 matching bases. CDR3 length: 14 amino acids. Trimming pared 4 bases from V and 7 bases from J, leaving 14 bases between. Germline lookup yields CDR1 DFQATT and CDR2 SNEGSKA (reference sequence). The CDR3: CSATQGAPNSPLHF. As DNA, the CDR3 is TGCAGTGCTACTCAAGGGGCTCCGAATTCACCCCTCCACTTT.

The CDR3, as DNA: TGTGCCAGCAGTTACGGGACAGGGGGTGAAAAACTGTTTTTT. Protein sequence: CASSYGTGGEKLFF. The V call is TRBV6-5, the J call TRBJ1-4, with 11 bases lining up with TRBD1. The CDR3 contains 14 residues. Trimming at V came to 2 bases and at J to 7 bases, leaving 0 bases not matched to a gene. Germline V CDR1 and CDR2: MNHEY, SVGAGI.

This clonotype has a handful of counts. This chain uses TRBV28 with TRBJ2-1; D may be TRBD1 (5 bases). In germline, CDR1 is MDHEN, CDR2 SYDVKM. CDR3 length equals 14 residues. Trimming took off 3 bases at V and 8 bases at J, with 14 bases between the two ends. CDR3 loop: CASSFRVRMYEQFF. The CDR3 DNA reads as TGTGCCAGCAGTTTCAGGGTTCGGATGTATGAGCAGTTCTTC.

This clonotype was recorded once. The genes are TRBV7-3 and TRBJ2-1; the D gene is possibly TRBD2 (6 bases). Trimming took off 5 bases at V and 0 bases at J, with 14 bases between the two ends. Per germline, CDR1 SGHTA and CDR2 FQGTGA. The CDR3 contains 16 residues. CDR3 in amino acids: CASSRAGSYSYNEQFF. The DNA for the CDR3 is TGTGCCAGCAGCCGGGCGGGGTCCTACTCCTACAATGAGCAGTTCTTC.

The rearrangement uses TRBV10-3 and TRBJ2-7, with D tentatively TRBD1 (6 bases). The CDR3 is 11 amino acids. V lost 9 bases and J 10 bases, leaving 16 bases between the germline ends. Germline V gene data show CDR1 as ENHRY and CDR2 as SYGVKD. The CDR3 sequence: CAMSPGGPQYF. As DNA, the CDR3 is TGTGCCATGAGCCCTGGGGGCCCCCAGTACTTC.

The V call is TRBV5-1, the J call TRBJ1-4, with TRBD1 matching over 7 bases. CDR1 is SGHRS and CDR2 is YFSETQ in the germline V gene. The CDR3 spans 15 residues. V lost 2 bases, J lost 5 bases, and 6 bases stayed unmatched. The CDR3 loop reads CASSLQTGRNEKLFF. The CDR3 DNA sequence: TGCGCCAGCAGCTTACAGACAGGGAGAAATGAAAAACTGTTTTTT.

This rearrangement joins TRBV15 to TRBJ2-5; 11 nucleotides line up with TRBD2. The V gene's germline CDR1 is LNHNV and CDR2 YYDKDF (reference sequence). This CDR3 spans 18 amino acids. The junction had 7 bases not matched to a gene; V was cut back by 0 bases and J by 1 base. The CDR3 is CATSRDKTSGGPQETQYF. Here the CDR3 DNA reads TGTGCCACCAGCAGAGATAAAACTAGCGGGGGACCCCAAGAGACCCAGTACTTC.

The V and J genes are TRBV28 and TRBJ2-5, with 9 bases lining up with TRBD1. The V and J ends lost 8 bases and 5 bases, in that order; junction bases with no gene match: 12. The CDR3 is 15 amino acids. Germline V gene sequence: CDR1 MDHEN, CDR2 SYDVKM. In DNA form, the CDR3 reads TGTGCCAGCTCCGGACCGGGACAGGGTGTCGAGACCCAGTACTTC. This gives the protein CASSGPGQGVETQYF.

This clonotype was observed a handful of times. This chain joins TRBV11-2 and TRBJ2-3; the match to TRBD2 covers 8 bases. Germline V gene sequence: CDR1 SGHAT, CDR2 FQNNGV. J gave up 2 bases and V 8 bases, and 6 bases lay outside the gene matches. The CDR3 sequence is 14 residues long. CDR3 sequence (DNA): TGTGCCAGCGTTCGGGGGGGCCCCACAGATACGCAGTATTTT. This sequence encodes CASVRGGPTDTQYF.

J is TRBJ2-5 and V is TRBV7-2, with D possibly TRBD2 on 5 matching bases. There are 15 residues in the CDR3. Germline lookup yields CDR1 SGHTA and CDR2 FQGNSA. Trimming took 5 bases from V and 5 from J, leaving 18 bases between them. The CDR3 nucleotides are TGTGCCAGCAGCGCCCGACAAGGAGGCACGGAGACCCAGTACTTC. It specifies CASSARQGGTETQYF.

This clonotype is a singleton in its sample. The CDR3 loop reads CASSSFGTDLNTEAFF. CDR3 DNA: TGTGCCAGCAGCTCTTTCGGGACAGATTTGAACACTGAAGCTTTCTTT. The chain links TRBV7-6 to TRBJ1-1; 7 bases align to TRBD1. Per the germline V gene, CDR1 is SGHVS and CDR2 is FNYEAQ. The trim removed 4 bases at V and 0 bases at J, leaving 8 bases unmatched. The CDR3 sequence is 16 residues long.

This clonotype was recorded many times. The chain recombines TRBV4-2 with TRBJ2-1; unclear D gene. V was clipped by 0 bases and J by 3 bases, with 3 bases between them. There are 13 residues in the CDR3. Germline V gives CDR1 LGHNA, CDR2 YNFKEQ. The CDR3 protein is CASSQDYYNEQFF. CDR3 in DNA: TGTGCCAGCAGCCAAGATTACTACAATGAGCAGTTCTTC.

This chain's CDR3 is CASSLATGGRSQYF. The DNA for the CDR3 is TGTGCCAGCAGTTTGGCCACAGGGGGCCGGTCCCAGTACTTC. The J gene is TRBJ2-5, the V gene TRBV28; 9 nucleotides align to TRBD1. There are 14 residues in the CDR3. Losses at the gene ends were 3 bases for V and 9 bases for J; bases not matched to a gene: 8. The germline gives CDR1 MDHEN, CDR2 SYDVKM.

This sequence joins TRBV28 and TRBJ1-2, with 7 nucleotides matching TRBD1. The CDR3 runs to 15 residues. Germline assignment: CDR1 MDHEN and CDR2 SYDVKM. V gave up 8 bases and J gave up 0 bases; unmatched junction bases: 9. Here the CDR3 reads CASVPPGGANYGYTF. CDR3 in DNA: TGTGCCAGCGTCCCCCCAGGGGGGGCTAACTATGGCTACACCTTC.

The V and J genes are TRBV7-2 and TRBJ1-2; D is perhaps TRBD1 (6 bases). V lost 5 bases to trimming and J lost 6 bases, with 19 bases between them. Germline V lookup: CDR1 SGHTA, CDR2 FQGNSA. The CDR3 consists of 15 residues. DNA of the CDR3: TGTGCCAGCAGCCTTACCCTACAGGGAAGCGATGGCTACACCTTC. The encoded protein is CASSLTLQGSDGYTF.

The V gene is TRBV12-3 or TRBV12-4, the J gene TRBJ2-3; D gene uncertain. The CDR3 is 16 residues long. Between the trimmed V and J ends, which lost 2 bases and 6 bases, there was a span of 18 bases. CDR3 residues: CASSLRTASIVDTQYF. The CDR3, as DNA: TGTGCCAGCAGTTTAAGGACGGCCTCGATTGTCGATACGCAGTATTTT.

This clonotype occurred a few times. The CDR3, as DNA: TGTGCCAGCAGCTCCGGGACTATCCCCAGGGAGACCCAGTACTTC. It codes for CASSSGTIPRETQYF. The chain has TRBV7-8 and TRBJ2-5; 7 bases are shared with TRBD2. J lost 5 bases, V lost 4 bases, and 10 bases had no gene match. This CDR3 is built from 15 residues. Germline CDR1 reads SGHVS; CDR2 reads FQNEAQ.

V usage is TRBV7-6 and J usage is TRBJ2-3; tentatively, D is TRBD1 or TRBD2 (5 bases each). The CDR3 is made up of 15 amino acids. Trimming removed 5 bases from V and 3 bases from J, with 15 bases in between. Germline assignment: CDR1 SGHVS and CDR2 FNYEAQ. The CDR3 nucleotides are TGTGCCAGCAGCGAAGAGGGGTCTTGGACAGATACGCAGTATTTT. This codes for CASSEEGSWTDTQYF.

This clonotype came up many times. The rearrangement joins TRBV29-1 to TRBJ2-1; TRBD2 might be the D (6 bases). There are 15 residues in the CDR3. Germline lookup yields CDR1 SQVTM and CDR2 ANQGSEA. The V and J ends lost 3 bases and 6 bases respectively, with 18 bases between them. CDR3: CSVEGTGPGGNEQFF. In nucleotides, the CDR3 is TGCAGCGTTGAGGGTACGGGACCCGGGGGCAATGAGCAGTTCTTC.

The chain is built from TRBV12-3 or TRBV12-4 and TRBJ1-5; D remains ambiguous. The CDR3 totals 14 residues. Deletions cut 7 bases from V and 0 bases from J, with 10 bases between. CDR3 in DNA: TGTGCCAGCATGGAGGGTAATAGCAATCAGCCCCAGCATTTT. This codes for CASMEGNSNQPQHF.

This clonotype occurred a few times. The chain recombines TRBV20-1 with TRBJ2-4, with unresolved D. The CDR3 runs to 16 residues. V was shortened by 1 base and J by 0 bases, with 13 bases between the two germline ends. Germline assignment: CDR1 DFQATT and CDR2 SNEGSKA (reference sequence). CDR3 protein: CSARVYPTVAKNIQYF. The CDR3 bases are TGCAGTGCTAGAGTTTACCCGACGGTAGCCAAAAACATTCAGTACTTC.

V and J are TRBV7-9 and TRBJ1-2; no definite D call. The CDR3 has 16 amino acids. The germline V gene has CDR1 SEHNR and CDR2 FQNEAQ (reference sequence). V was cut by 1 base and J by 7 bases, with 19 bases left in between. CDR3 sequence (DNA): TGTGCCAGCAGCTTAGAGCCCGCTGGCAGGTCTGGTGGCTACACCTTC. Amino acid sequence: CASSLEPAGRSGGYTF.